Shown below are 14 T cell receptor beta chains from a single sample sequenced in a study of cytomegalovirus exposure and HLA in healthy donors. PCR involved 60 Vbeta and 13 Jbeta primers. Sequencing was performed with immunoSEQ multiplex PCR; in TCRdb, only in-frame clones are kept and a portion is missing. In the table there are about 190,000 clones, just under 80% of which are singletons. Sequencing was done on a sample of PBMCs. These receptors were taken from a woman aged 25-40 years in good health and CMV-seropositive.

The V call is TRBV18, the J call TRBJ1-2; 8 bases line up with TRBD1. The CDR3 covers 13 residues. The ends lost 2 bases at V and 6 bases at J; junction bases unmatched: 2. From germline, CDR1 is KGHSH and CDR2 LQKENI. As DNA, the CDR3 is TGTGCCAGCTCACCAGACAGGGGACATGGCTACACCTTC. Its protein is CASSPDRGHGYTF.

The rearrangement joins TRBV4-1 to TRBJ2-7; 7 bases line up with TRBD2. Germline assignment: CDR1 MGHRA and CDR2 YSYEKL. Trimming at V came to 4 bases and at J to 0 bases, leaving 6 bases not matched to a gene. This CDR3 has 15 residues. The CDR3 protein is CASSRISGPSYEQYF. CDR3 coding DNA: TGCGCCAGCAGCCGGATTAGCGGGCCCTCCTACGAGCAGTACTTC.

This clone was detected only a few times. The V call is TRBV7-2, the J call TRBJ2-7; tentatively, D is TRBD1 (5 bases). The V end lost 3 bases, the J end lost 1 base, and 13 bases lay between the germline ends. This CDR3 comprises 15 residues. Looked up from germline, CDR1 is SGHTA and CDR2 is FQGNSA. CDR3 region: CASSFTRAPSYEQYF. In nucleotides, the CDR3 is TGTGCCAGCAGCTTTACCAGGGCCCCTTCCTACGAGCAGTACTTC.

This chain joins TRBV2 and TRBJ1-5, with D perhaps matching TRBD1 (6 bases). The V end lost 4 bases, the J end lost 3 bases, and 10 bases lay between the germline ends. Germline CDR1 reads SNHLY; CDR2 reads FYNNEI. The CDR3 is made up of 14 amino acids. CDR3 in DNA: TGTGCCAGCAGTGTGGACAGCCACAATCAGCCCCAGCATTTT. Protein sequence: CASSVDSHNQPQHF.

This chain links TRBV5-1 with TRBJ2-1; TRBD1 matches 8 bases. In germline, CDR1 is SGHRS, CDR2 YFSETQ. V shed 4 bases, J shed 8 bases, and the junction held 14 bases outside the gene matches. The CDR3 has 16 residues. The CDR3 protein is CASSLRVGTGFDEQFF. Written as DNA, the CDR3 is TGCGCCAGCAGCCTGAGGGTCGGGACAGGATTCGATGAGCAGTTCTTC.

This clone appeared a single time. J is TRBJ2-5 and V is TRBV5-1, with 9 bases that match TRBD2. This CDR3 is 14 amino acids long. With V trimmed by 4 bases and J by 2 bases, 3 bases remained unmatched. Per germline, CDR1 SGHRS and CDR2 YFSETQ. The chain's CDR3 is CASSTSGRQETQYF. In nucleotides, the CDR3 is TGCGCCAGCAGCACCAGCGGGAGGCAAGAGACCCAGTACTTC.

The chain joins TRBV4-3 to TRBJ1-1; TRBD1 matches at 9 bases. The CDR3 loop spans 14 amino acids. Per germline, CDR1 LGHNA and CDR2 YSLEER. V lost 1 base and J lost 3; bases outside the gene matches: 0. CDR3 residues: CASSQGDRDTEAFF. CDR3 DNA sequence: TGCGCCAGCAGCCAAGGGGACAGGGACACTGAAGCTTTCTTT.

J is TRBJ1-5 and V is TRBV7-9, with no clear D. The CDR3 loop spans 15 amino acids. Trimming took 2 bases from V and 5 from J, leaving 13 bases between them. CDR1 is SEHNR and CDR2 is FQNEAQ in the germline V gene (reference sequence). CDR3 in DNA: TGTGCCAGCAGCTTAATCGTTTCTGGGCATCAGCCCCAGCATTTT. The encoded protein is CASSLIVSGHQPQHF. Supplemented by reference TRBV7-9 and TRBJ1-5, the full variable domain reads DTGVSQNPRHKITKRGQNVTFRCDPISEHNRLYWYRQTLGQGPEFLTYFQNEAQLEKSRLLSDRFSAERPKGSFSTLEIQRTEQGDSAMYLCASSLIVSGHQPQHFGDGTRLSIL.

The V gene is TRBV27, the J gene TRBJ2-1; 11 nucleotides agree with TRBD2. Germline V gene data show CDR1 as MNHEY and CDR2 as SMNVEV (reference sequence). The CDR3 totals 15 residues. Trimming cost V 5 bases and J 6 bases; bases outside gene matches: 6. The CDR3 spells CASSPLAGGANEQFF. For the CDR3, the DNA is TGTGCCAGCAGTCCGCTAGCGGGAGGAGCCAATGAGCAGTTCTTC.

V gene TRBV5-1 combines with J gene TRBJ2-2; 8 bases fit TRBD2. Germline V gives CDR1 SGHRS, CDR2 YFSETQ. The ends lost 6 bases at V and 6 bases at J; junction bases unmatched: 10. CDR3 size: 15 residues. CDR3 loop: CASKGTSGGSGELFF. Written as DNA, the CDR3 is TGCGCCAGCAAAGGAACCAGCGGGGGATCCGGGGAGCTGTTTTTT.

A few counts support this clone. The rearrangement links TRBV7-3 to TRBJ2-1, with 9 bases that match TRBD2. This CDR3 region has 16 residues. The V segment lost 2 bases and the J segment 4 bases; nucleotides outside the gene matches: 6. Germline CDR1 and CDR2: SGHTA and FQGTGA. The CDR3 nucleotides read TGTGCCAGCAGCTTAGCCGGAGCGGGGGGATACAATGAGCAGTTCTTC. Encoded protein: CASSLAGAGGYNEQFF.

The chain uses TRBV5-5 and TRBJ1-6; no clear D. The V end lost 6 bases, the J end lost 7 bases, and 14 bases lay between the germline ends. The length of the CDR3 is 14 residues. Germline CDR1 SGHKS, CDR2 YYEKEE (reference sequence). DNA for the CDR3: TGTGCCAGCACCTCTGAATGGGCGAATTCACCCCTCCACTTT. Translation gives CASTSEWANSPLHF.

The chain joins TRBV6-6 to TRBJ2-3; weak D call: TRBD2 (6 bases). The V end lost 8 bases, the J end lost 2 bases, and 11 bases lay between the germline ends. The CDR3 loop spans 13 amino acids. From germline, CDR1 is MNHNY and CDR2 SVGAGI (reference sequence). The CDR3 DNA reads as TGTGCCAGCGACGGCGGGAACACAGATACGCAGTATTTT. Residues: CASDGGNTDTQYF.

This chain joins TRBV11-2 and TRBJ1-2, with a possible D match to TRBD1 (6 bases). V was pared by 5 bases and J by 2 bases, with 9 bases between. CDR1 is SGHAT, CDR2 FQNNGV, per germline. This CDR3 contains 13 residues. The CDR3 coding sequence is TGTGCCAGCAGCGTCGGACAGAACTATGGCTACACCTTC. Translation: CASSVGQNYGYTF.